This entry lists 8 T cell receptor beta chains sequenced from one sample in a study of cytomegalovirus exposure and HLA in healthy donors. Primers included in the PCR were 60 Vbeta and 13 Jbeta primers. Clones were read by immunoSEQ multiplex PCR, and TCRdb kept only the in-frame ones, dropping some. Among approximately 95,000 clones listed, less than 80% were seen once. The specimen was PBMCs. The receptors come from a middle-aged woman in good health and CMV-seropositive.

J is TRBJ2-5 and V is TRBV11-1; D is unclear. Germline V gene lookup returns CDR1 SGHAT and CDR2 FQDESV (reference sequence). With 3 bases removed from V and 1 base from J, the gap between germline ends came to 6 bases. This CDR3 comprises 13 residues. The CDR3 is CASSLGSQETQYF. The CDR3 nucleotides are TGTGCCAGCAGCTTGGGCAGCCAAGAGACCCAGTACTTC.

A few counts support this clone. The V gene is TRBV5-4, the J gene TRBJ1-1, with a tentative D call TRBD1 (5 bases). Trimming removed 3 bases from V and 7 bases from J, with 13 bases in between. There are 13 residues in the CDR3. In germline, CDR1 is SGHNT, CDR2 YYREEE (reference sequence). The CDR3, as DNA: TGTGCCAGCAGCTCAGAATGGGGCGGTGAAGCTTTCTTT. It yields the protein CASSSEWGGEAFF.

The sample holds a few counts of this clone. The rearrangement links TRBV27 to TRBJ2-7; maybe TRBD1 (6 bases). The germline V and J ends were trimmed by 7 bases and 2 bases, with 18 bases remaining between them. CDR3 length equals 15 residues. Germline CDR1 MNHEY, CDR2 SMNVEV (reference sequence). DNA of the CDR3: TGTGCCAGCATGCAGGGGCAGGGGCGTACCTACGAGCAGTACTTC. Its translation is CASMQGQGRTYEQYF.

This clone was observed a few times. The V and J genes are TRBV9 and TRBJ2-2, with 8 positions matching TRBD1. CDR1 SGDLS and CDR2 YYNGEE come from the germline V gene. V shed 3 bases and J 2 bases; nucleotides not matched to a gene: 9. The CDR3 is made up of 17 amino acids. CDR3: CASSGGTGTGNTGELFF. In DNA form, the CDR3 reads TGTGCCAGCAGCGGGGGGACCGGGACAGGAAACACCGGGGAGCTGTTTTTT.

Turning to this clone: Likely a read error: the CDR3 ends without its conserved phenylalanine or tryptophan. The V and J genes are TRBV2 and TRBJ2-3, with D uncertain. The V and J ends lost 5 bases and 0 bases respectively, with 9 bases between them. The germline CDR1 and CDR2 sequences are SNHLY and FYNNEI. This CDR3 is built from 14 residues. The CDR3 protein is CASSLTISTDTQYS. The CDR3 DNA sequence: TGTGCCAGCAGTTTGACAATCAGCACAGATACGCAGTATTCT.

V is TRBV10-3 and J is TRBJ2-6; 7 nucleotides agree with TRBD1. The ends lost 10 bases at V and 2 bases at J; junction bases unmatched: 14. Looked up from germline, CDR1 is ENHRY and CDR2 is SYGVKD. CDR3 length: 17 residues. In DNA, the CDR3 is TGTGCCACAAGACAGGGAAACTATCGGGCTGGGGCCAACGTCCTGACTTTC. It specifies CATRQGNYRAGANVLTF.

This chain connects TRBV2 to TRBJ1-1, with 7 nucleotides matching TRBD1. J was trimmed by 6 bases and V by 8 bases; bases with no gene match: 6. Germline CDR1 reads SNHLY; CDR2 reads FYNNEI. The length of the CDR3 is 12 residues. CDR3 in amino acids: CASGTGAPEAFF. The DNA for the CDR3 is TGTGCCAGCGGTACAGGGGCCCCTGAAGCTTTCTTT. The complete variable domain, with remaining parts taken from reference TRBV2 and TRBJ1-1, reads EPEVTQTPSHQVTQMGQEVILRCVPISNHLYFYWYRQILGQKVEFLVSFYNNEISEKSEIFDDQFSVERPDGSNFTLKIRSTKLEDSAMYFCASGTGAPEAFFGQGTRLTVV.

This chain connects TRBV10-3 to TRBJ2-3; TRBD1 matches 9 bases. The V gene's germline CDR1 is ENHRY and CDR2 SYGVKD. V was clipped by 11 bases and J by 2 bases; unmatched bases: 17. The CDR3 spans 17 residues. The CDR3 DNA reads TGTGCCGCTACAGGGGGCGGGGTAGCGGGTCTCACAGATACGCAGTATTTT. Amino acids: CAATGGGVAGLTDTQYF.